The T cell receptor beta chain described here comes from a study of blood T cell repertoires in COVID-19. Across the whole study: COVID-19 samples, acute and convalescent, were from the United States, Italy and Spain. The analysed material was cDNA or gDNA that came from T cells, B-cell-depleted T cells, or PBMCs.

In the original workflow: The authors estimated nucleated cell counts from reference gene primer amplification. Generated by immunoSEQ multiplex PCR, the TCRdb table keeps only in-frame clones and is missing some. The DNA gave D and trimming, while V, J and clone size come from that table. The sample shows over 50,000 clones, 80% to 90% of them seen only once. This CDR3 has 12 residues. V shed 8 bases and J 5 bases; nucleotides not matched to a gene: 4. In germline, CDR1 is MNHEY, CDR2 SVGAGI. In its sample, this clone was seen once. Sequencing input: peripheral blood. The genes are TRBV6-5 and TRBJ2-5, with 8 bases that match TRBD1. This receptor was obtained from a man at least 80 years old with acute or convalescent COVID-19. CDR3 in DNA: TGTGCCAGCGGACGGACAGGGGAGACCCAGTACTTC. Amino acids: CASGRTGETQYF.